The 29 T cell receptor beta chains below come from one sample, sequenced in a study of breast tumors, draining lymph nodes, adjacent tissues. TCRdb itself ran the multiplex PCR reads through MiXCR, one entry per CDR3 protein. The sample includes 150,000 to 200,000 distinct CDR3 sequences, roughly a third of them seen just once. Samples came from axillary lymph nodes draining the breast cancer. Material for sequencing was axillary lymph node tissue. The receptor set was obtained from a female donor with breast cancer. Some clones in this sample may be carry-over from other donors' samples.

This clonotype showed up many times. V usage is TRBV7-9 and J usage is TRBJ2-1, with D uncertain. Looked up from germline, CDR1 is SEHNR and CDR2 is FQNEAQ (reference sequence). CDR3 length: 11 amino acids. Trimming removed 5 bases at V and 4 bases at J, with 3 bases between. CDR3 amino acids: CASSEYNEQFF. The CDR3 DNA sequence: TGTGCCAGCAGCGAATACAATGAGCAGTTCTTC.

The V and J genes are TRBV7-8 and TRBJ1-6; D perhaps matches TRBD1 (5 bases). This CDR3 is built from 15 residues. In germline, CDR1 is SGHVS, CDR2 FQNEAQ. Trimming shortened V by 1 base and J by 5 bases, and 9 bases separated the two germline ends. This chain's CDR3 is CASSLVLGDNSPLHF. As DNA, the CDR3 is TGTGCCAGCAGCTTAGTATTAGGGGATAATTCACCCCTCCACTTT.

This clonotype was counted at least ten times. This sequence joins TRBV18 and TRBJ1-5, with a possible D match to TRBD1 (6 bases). Germline assignment: CDR1 KGHSH and CDR2 LQKENI. CDR3 length: 15 residues. Trimming took 5 bases from V and 0 from J, leaving 11 bases between them. The CDR3 sequence: CASSSDSFSNQPQHF. Here the CDR3 DNA reads TGTGCCAGCTCATCGGACAGCTTTAGCAATCAGCCCCAGCATTTT.

This clonotype has just a few counts. The V call is TRBV3-1, the J call TRBJ1-4; possible D gene TRBD1, 5 bases. Germline values: CDR1 LGHDT, CDR2 YNNKEL (reference sequence). There are 16 residues in the CDR3. Deletions cut 4 bases from V and 5 bases from J, with 17 bases between. The CDR3 reads CASSPGRRYGNEKLFF. The CDR3 nucleotides are TGTGCCAGCAGCCCGGGACGGAGGTATGGAAATGAAAAACTGTTTTTT.

This clonotype was detected only a few times. This sequence joins TRBV12-3 or TRBV12-4 and TRBJ2-7; TRBD2 aligns across 8 bases. The CDR3 length is 14 residues. Losses at the gene ends were 3 bases for V and 3 bases for J; bases not matched to a gene: 4. CDR3 loop: CASSFREGLYEQYF. DNA of the CDR3: TGTGCCAGCAGTTTCCGGGAGGGCCTCTACGAGCAGTACTTC.

This clonotype was detected only a few times. The chain uses TRBV6-5 and TRBJ2-3, with TRBD1 as a possible D gene (5 bases). V gave up 2 bases and J gave up 2 bases, with 11 bases separating them. Germline V gene sequence: CDR1 MNHEY, CDR2 SVGAGI. The CDR3 length is 15 residues. The CDR3 DNA reads TGTGCCAGCAGTTACACTTTACAGGTCACAGATACGCAGTATTTT. Translating gives CASSYTLQVTDTQYF.

In its sample, this clonotype was seen many times. This sequence joins TRBV7-8 and TRBJ1-2; D gene unclear. In germline, CDR1 is SGHVS, CDR2 FQNEAQ. This CDR3 spans 16 amino acids. The V and J ends lost 1 base and 0 bases respectively, with 12 bases between them. The CDR3 reads CASSLEGSGTNYGYTF. CDR3 nucleotide sequence: TGTGCCAGCAGCTTAGAAGGGAGTGGGACTAACTATGGCTACACCTTC.

This clonotype was seen a few times. This could be a read error, since a much larger clone is one nucleotide away. This rearrangement joins TRBV3-1 to TRBJ1-4; 7 bases align to TRBD1. This CDR3 is 16 amino acids long. Germline V gene lookup returns CDR1 LGHDT and CDR2 YNNKEL (reference sequence). CDR3 bases: TGTCCCAGCAGCCACTCCTCGGGACAGCCTAATGAAAAACTGTTTTTT. Translation gives CPSSHSSGQPNEKLFF. The whole variable domain, filled in from reference TRBV3-1 and TRBJ1-4, reads DTAVSQTPKYLVTQMGNDKSIKCEQNLGHDTMYWYKQDSKKFLKIMFSYNNKELIINETVPNRFSPKSPDKAHLNLHINSLELGDSAVYFCPSSHSSGQPNEKLFFGSGTQLSVL.

The chain combines TRBV12-3 or TRBV12-4 with TRBJ2-3; 8 bases are a match to TRBD2. The CDR3 consists of 17 residues. V shed 3 bases and J 3 bases; nucleotides not matched to a gene: 11. The CDR3 DNA reads as TGTGCCAGCAGTTTCTTGGCGGGCGGGAGGCGGACAGATACGCAGTATTTT. This translates into CASSFLAGGRRTDTQYF.

Concerning this clonotype itself: A clone one base away is much larger, so this may be a read error. The V and J genes are TRBV6-1 and TRBJ1-4; 7 bases are a match to TRBD1. The germline CDR1 and CDR2 sequences are MNHNS and SASEGT. The CDR3 spans 13 residues. V lost 5 bases and J lost 8; bases outside the gene matches: 5. CDR3 region: CASSLQQGEKLFF. The CDR3 DNA follows: TGTGCCAGCAGTCTCCAACAGGGGGAAAAACTGTTTTTT.

This clonotype was detected ten times or more. The rearrangement uses TRBV25-1 and TRBJ2-7; unclear D gene. CDR1 is MGHDK and CDR2 is SYGVNS in the germline V gene. The CDR3 totals 13 residues. The ends were cut back, 8 bases at V and 0 bases at J, with 11 bases in the middle. This CDR3 is CASSPRSSYEQYF. As DNA, the CDR3 is TGTGCCAGCTCCCCGCGGAGCTCCTACGAGCAGTACTTC.

This clonotype was counted many times. V and J are TRBV6-5 and TRBJ1-2; maybe TRBD1 (6 bases). Germline lookup yields CDR1 MNHEY and CDR2 SVGAGI. V was cut by 6 bases and J by 8 bases, with 16 bases left in between. CDR3 length equals 13 residues. CDR3 sequence reads: CASSLLGADGYTF. Here the CDR3 DNA reads TGTGCCAGCAGCCTTTTGGGGGCGGACGGCTACACCTTC.

Details on this clonotype: A much larger clone differs by one base, so this may be a read error. Because the CDR3 is missing its conserved closing phenylalanine or tryptophan, this is likely a read error. This chain joins TRBV5-6 and TRBJ1-2, with a weak D call TRBD1 (5 bases). Per germline, CDR1 SGHDT and CDR2 YYEEEE. The CDR3 runs to 13 residues. The ends were cut back, 5 bases at V and 2 bases at J, with 10 bases in the middle. The CDR3 protein is CASRMGPNYGYTL. CDR3 coding DNA: TGTGCCAGCAGAATGGGACCGAACTATGGCTACACCCTC.

This sequence joins TRBV3-2 and TRBJ1-5; no check of the table's D call, TRBD1, against the DNA was made. TRBV3-2 is described as a pseudogene. This CDR3 region has 17 residues. The CDR3 region has the DNA TGTGCCAGCAGCCAAGATGGAGTCGAGGGGGGTACTGGGCCCCAGCATTTT. This codes for CASSQDGVEGGTGPQHF.

This clonotype was counted ten times or more. The chain links TRBV6-6 to TRBJ2-7, with 8 bases matching TRBD2. J gave up 2 bases and V 4 bases, and 7 bases lay outside the gene matches. This CDR3 has 15 residues. Germline V gene data show CDR1 as MNHNY and CDR2 as SVGAGI (reference sequence). This CDR3 reads CASSSGGDYAYEQYF. The CDR3 region has the DNA TGTGCCAGCAGTTCGGGGGGGGATTACGCCTACGAGCAGTACTTC.

This clonotype came up many times. The chain joins TRBV11-3 to TRBJ1-3; the D is unclear. Per the germline V gene, CDR1 is SGHNT and CDR2 is YENEEA. The germline V and J ends were trimmed by 1 base and 6 bases, with 10 bases remaining between them. The CDR3 spans 14 residues. CDR3 region: CASSLGSHSNTIYF. CDR3 sequence (DNA): TGTGCCAGCAGCTTAGGCAGCCACTCAAACACCATATATTTT.

On this clonotype itself: This may arise from a read error, as a much more abundant clone is one base away. This chain uses TRBV7-8 with TRBJ2-1, with TRBD2 matching 9 bases. There are 15 residues in the CDR3. Germline V gene data show CDR1 as SGHVS and CDR2 as FQNEAQ. CDR3 coding DNA: TGTGCCAGCAGCCCGACTAGCGGATCCTACAATGAGCAGCTCTTC. This translates into CASSPTSGSYNEQLF.

V gene TRBV7-9 combines with J gene TRBJ1-2; TRBD1 is a possible D gene (6 bases). V lost 7 bases, J lost 5 bases, and 17 bases lay in between. The CDR3 contains 14 residues. Per the germline V gene, CDR1 is SEHNR and CDR2 is FQNEAQ (reference sequence). Here the CDR3 DNA reads TGTGCCAGCACGGCCGGGGGCCCGTTTTATGGCTACACCTTC. Amino acid sequence: CASTAGGPFYGYTF.

This chain uses TRBV15 with TRBJ2-7, with 7 bases aligning to TRBD2. Germline CDR1 LNHNV, CDR2 YYDKDF (reference sequence). J was trimmed by 0 bases and V by 3 bases; bases with no gene match: 8. The CDR3 sequence is 16 residues long. The CDR3 sequence is CATSSLRREPSYEQYF. CDR3 in DNA: TGTGCCACCAGCAGTTTAAGGCGGGAGCCCTCCTACGAGCAGTACTTC.

The genes are TRBV6-2 or TRBV6-3 and TRBJ2-1; tentative D call: TRBD2 (7 bases). The CDR3 runs 13 residues. From germline, CDR1 is MNHEY and CDR2 SVGEGT. Trimming stripped 6 bases from V and 10 bases from J, with 16 bases between. CDR3 loop: CASSGGRTYEQFF. CDR3 DNA sequence: TGTGCCAGCAGCGGGGGGCGAACCTACGAGCAGTTCTTC.

Comment on this clonotype: A much larger clone differs from this one at a single base, so this may be a read error. The J gene is TRBJ2-1, the V gene TRBV11-2, with D perhaps matching TRBD2 (5 bases). This CDR3 is 15 amino acids long. Germline CDR1 and CDR2: SGHAT and FQNNGV. CDR3 region: CAGSLEGGAYNEQFF. CDR3 DNA: TGTGCCGGCAGCTTAGAGGGTGGGGCCTACAATGAGCAGTTCTTC.

With respect to this clonotype: This may arise from a read error, as a much more abundant clone is one base away. The chain is built from TRBV11-2 and TRBJ2-7, with D maybe TRBD2 (5 bases). This CDR3 has 15 residues. Per the germline V gene, CDR1 is SGHAT and CDR2 is FQNNGV. Trimming shortened V by 1 base and J by 3 bases, and 13 bases separated the two germline ends. For the CDR3, the DNA is TGTGCCAGCAGCTTAGTGCTTAGCGCGCTCTACGAGCAGTACTTC. Translating it yields CASSLVLSALYEQYF.

This clonotype has ten or more counts. The chain has TRBV7-2 and TRBJ1-2, with 11 nucleotides matching TRBD1. J lost 3 bases, V lost 3 bases, and 3 bases had no gene match. Looked up from germline, CDR1 is SGHTA and CDR2 is FQGNSA. The CDR3 extends over 15 amino acids. The CDR3 coding sequence is TGTGCCAGCAGCTTTCCGGGACAGGGGGACTATGGCTACACCTTC. Its translation: CASSFPGQGDYGYTF.

Details on this clonotype: A much larger clone is a single base away; this may be a read error. The chain is built from TRBV11-2 and TRBJ2-5, with D perhaps TRBD2 (6 bases). CDR1 and CDR2 (germline): SGHAT, FQNNGV. The CDR3 has 15 residues. The CDR3 spells CASGLVGDLLETQYF. The CDR3 nucleotides read TGTGCCAGCGGCTTAGTTGGGGACTTGTTAGAGACCCAGTACTTC.

This clonotype appeared many times. The chain couples TRBV19 to TRBJ2-7, with TRBD2 identical over 12 bases. Germline loops: CDR1 LNHDA, CDR2 SQIVND (reference sequence). The CDR3 is made up of 19 amino acids. With 5 bases clipped from V and 2 bases from J, the junction kept 16 bases outside the gene matches. In nucleotides, the CDR3 is TGTGCCAGTAGTTTGACTAGCGGGAGAAGAGGGGGGAGCCCCTACGAGCAGTACTTC. As protein: CASSLTSGRRGGSPYEQYF.

This clonotype was observed at least ten times. The rearrangement uses TRBV27 and TRBJ2-3; D call uncertain. The CDR3 contains 13 residues. V dropped 2 bases and J dropped 3 bases, with 6 bases sitting between them. The germline V gene encodes CDR1 MNHEY and CDR2 SMNVEV (reference sequence). The CDR3 nucleotides read TGTGCCAGCAGTTTAGTGTCAACAGATACGCAGTATTTT. Its protein product is CASSLVSTDTQYF.

To note about this clonotype: Germline is not matched at one junction end, which may reflect a read error. The chain has TRBV20-1 and TRBJ2-1; weak D call: TRBD1 (5 bases). This CDR3 contains 14 residues. In germline, CDR1 is DFQATT, CDR2 SNEGSKA (reference sequence). CDR3 amino acids: CSAASRRVHTEQSF. The CDR3 DNA is TGCAGTGCTGCCTCCCGCAGGGTTCACACTGAGCAGTCCTTC.

The J gene is TRBJ2-3, the V gene TRBV7-3; unclear D gene. With the DNA end fitting TRBJ1-5 better, the J assignment may be wrong. This CDR3 is built from 15 residues. The germline V gene has CDR1 SGHTA and CDR2 FQGTGA. In DNA form, the CDR3 reads TGTGCCAGCAGCCCCCTAGCGGGTACCACAGATACGCAGCATTTT. Protein sequence: CASSPLAGTTDTQHF.

This clonotype was seen ten or more times. The rearrangement joins TRBV14 to TRBJ2-1; 9 bases are shared with TRBD2. Germline assignment: CDR1 SGHDN and CDR2 FVKESK. This CDR3 comprises 16 residues. Losses at the gene ends were 4 bases for V and 6 bases for J; bases not matched to a gene: 10. CDR3 protein: CASSRERGAAANEQFF. The CDR3 bases are TGTGCCAGCAGCCGAGAGCGGGGGGCCGCCGCCAATGAGCAGTTCTTC.